This T cell receptor beta chain comes out of a study of shared clonotypes between healthy human individuals. Study-wide findings and caveats: In contrast to clonotypes shared by all four donors, non-shared clonotypes had lower generation probabilities.

Details on this clone: Its antigen is not identified.

The repertoire was sequenced with immunoSEQ multiplex PCR; TCRdb's copy has only in-frame clones and lacks some. The sample includes approximately 2,300,000 clones, just under 95% of them seen just once. CDR1 SNHLY and CDR2 FYNNEI come from the germline V gene. V trimming: 7 bases; J trimming: 4 bases; junction bases outside the gene matches: 6. CDR3 size: 15 residues. The sample taken for sequencing was naive CD4+ T cells from PBMCs. The subset here: CD45RA+ positively selected. The sequence was collected from a man between 18 and 35 years old in good health. Some clones in this sample may be carry-over from other donors' samples. This chain joins TRBV2 and TRBJ2-2; 10 bases align to TRBD2. The CDR3 sequence is CASKREGAGTGELFF. The CDR3 region has the DNA TGTGCCAGCAAGCGGGAGGGCGCCGGCACCGGGGAGCTGTTTTTT.